A single sample is the source of the 18 T cell receptor beta chains below, sequenced in a study of cytomegalovirus exposure and HLA in healthy donors. The data were produced by immunoSEQ multiplex PCR, yet TCRdb's version contains in-frame clones alone and is incomplete. The profile shows 80,000 to 100,000 clones, roughly 87% of them singletons. The specimen sequenced was PBMCs. The receptors stem from a man in his late teens or twenties in good health and CMV-seropositive.

V gene TRBV7-2 combines with J gene TRBJ2-7; D call uncertain. Germline V gives CDR1 SGHTA, CDR2 FQGNSA. Trimming took 3 bases from V and 0 from J, leaving 9 bases between them. The CDR3 is 14 amino acids. The CDR3 loop is CASSFTGNSYEQYF. The CDR3, as DNA: TGTGCCAGCAGCTTTACGGGTAACTCCTACGAGCAGTACTTC.

This clone has a handful of counts. V and J are TRBV19 and TRBJ1-6; D not resolved. This CDR3 spans 14 amino acids. Trimming took off 3 bases at V and 7 bases at J, with 10 bases between the two ends. The germline gives CDR1 LNHDA, CDR2 SQIVND (reference sequence). In DNA, the CDR3 is TGTGCCAGTAGTATGGGCGCAGGAAATTCACCCCTCCACTTT. Translated, it gives CASSMGAGNSPLHF.

The chain joins TRBV5-1 to TRBJ2-3, with a tentative D call TRBD1 (6 bases). Per germline, CDR1 SGHRS and CDR2 YFSETQ. The CDR3 has 16 amino acids. With 0 bases removed from V and 1 base from J, the gap between germline ends came to 12 bases. The CDR3 nucleotides read TGCGCCAGCAGCTTGGTGCCAGGGGAAGGCACAGATACGCAGTATTTT. Translated, it gives CASSLVPGEGTDTQYF.

The V and J genes are TRBV7-9 and TRBJ1-3; D gene uncertain. V shed 5 bases and J shed 4 bases, with 9 bases lying between them. CDR3 length equals 13 residues. Germline V lookup: CDR1 SEHNR, CDR2 FQNEAQ (reference sequence). Here the CDR3 DNA reads TGTGCCAGCAGCCCCCGCAGAGGAAACACCATATATTTT. Amino acids: CASSPRRGNTIYF.

CDR3 sequence (DNA): TGCGCCAGCAGCCAAGATTCTAGCGGGGCCCCCCGTGAGCAGTTCTTC. The encoded protein is CASSQDSSGAPREQFF. The chain employs TRBV4-3 and TRBJ2-1, with 9 bases lining up with TRBD2. J was trimmed by 9 bases and V by 0 bases; bases with no gene match: 9. Germline loops: CDR1 LGHNA, CDR2 YSLEER. The CDR3 sequence is 16 residues long.

The chain employs TRBV7-2 and TRBJ1-2, with D possibly TRBD1 on 6 matching bases. V lost 5 bases, J lost 3 bases, and 16 bases lay in between. This CDR3 comprises 15 residues. CDR1 SGHTA and CDR2 FQGNSA come from the germline V gene. CDR3 DNA: TGTGCCAGCAGCCCGCAAACAGGGCGGGACTATGGCTACACCTTC. This translates into CASSPQTGRDYGYTF.

The rearrangement links TRBV29-1 to TRBJ2-1; D not resolved. Germline lookup yields CDR1 SQVTM and CDR2 ANQGSEA. CDR3 length equals 13 residues. Between the trimmed V and J ends, which lost 0 bases and 8 bases, there was a span of 11 bases. This CDR3 reads CSVEDLIADEQFF. The CDR3 DNA reads as TGCAGCGTTGAAGATCTGATAGCCGATGAGCAGTTCTTC.

The chain links TRBV11-2 to TRBJ2-7, with TRBD1 identical over 7 bases. CDR1 and CDR2 from the germline V gene are SGHAT and FQNNGV. The CDR3 sequence is 13 residues long. The J segment lost 1 base and the V segment lost 5 bases, leaving 2 bases of the junction unmatched. CDR3: CASSQGQSYEQYF. The CDR3 DNA follows: TGTGCCAGCAGCCAGGGACAGTCCTACGAGCAGTACTTC.

The chain has TRBV7-2 and TRBJ2-7; 10 nucleotides align to TRBD1. Germline CDR1 and CDR2: SGHTA and FQGNSA. CDR3 length equals 14 residues. V was clipped by 5 bases and J by 3 bases; unmatched bases: 4. The DNA of the CDR3 is TGTGCCAGCAGCGGACGGACAGGGGGCTACGAGCAGTACTTC. Its protein is CASSGRTGGYEQYF.

The rearrangement uses TRBV7-2 and TRBJ2-5, with unresolved D. Looked up from germline, CDR1 is SGHTA and CDR2 is FQGNSA. CDR3 length: 14 amino acids. V lost 1 base to trimming and J lost 2 bases, with 8 bases between them. CDR3 in DNA: TGTGCCAGCAGCTTAGTTGCTAGACAAGAGACCCAGTACTTC. It yields the protein CASSLVARQETQYF.

The chain recombines TRBV13 with TRBJ2-7, with no clear D. V was trimmed by 5 bases and J by 2 bases, leaving 13 bases between them. The CDR3 runs to 14 residues. Germline loops: CDR1 PRHDT, CDR2 FYEKMQ (reference sequence). The CDR3 sequence is CASSPPRVAYEQYF. The CDR3 DNA reads TGTGCCAGCAGCCCCCCGCGCGTAGCCTACGAGCAGTACTTC.

This chain links TRBV4-3 with TRBJ2-7, with TRBD2 identical over 13 bases. V shed 4 bases, J shed 2 bases, and the junction held 5 bases outside the gene matches. Germline CDR1 LGHNA, CDR2 YSLEER. CDR3 length equals 16 residues. The DNA for the CDR3 is TGCGCCAGCAGCCGCCACGGACTAGCGGGGGCCTACGAGCAGTACTTC. Its translation: CASSRHGLAGAYEQYF.

This clone was observed a few times. The J gene is TRBJ2-7, the V gene TRBV19; D unclear. Looked up from germline, CDR1 is LNHDA and CDR2 is SQIVND (reference sequence). There are 13 residues in the CDR3. V lost 5 bases and J lost 6, with 14 bases in between. The CDR3 loop is CASSPKTDSEQYF. The CDR3 DNA sequence: TGTGCCAGTAGTCCGAAAACAGATTCCGAGCAGTACTTC.

V gene TRBV9 combines with J gene TRBJ2-2; TRBD1 might be the D (6 bases). Per the germline V gene, CDR1 is SGDLS and CDR2 is YYNGEE. CDR3 length: 16 residues. Trimming pared 4 bases from V and 2 bases from J, leaving 15 bases between. CDR3 protein: CASSTYRVSNTGELFF. The CDR3 DNA is TGTGCCAGCAGCACTTACAGGGTCTCCAACACCGGGGAGCTGTTTTTT.

This clone was counted a single time. This rearrangement joins TRBV13 to TRBJ2-1; 12 positions agree with TRBD2. With 0 bases clipped from V and 15 bases from J, the junction kept 12 bases outside the gene matches. The germline gives CDR1 PRHDT, CDR2 FYEKMQ (reference sequence). CDR3 size: 16 residues. The DNA of the CDR3 is TGTGCCAGCAGCTTAGGTCGGTCTAGCGGGAGGGCCGGGCTGTTCTTC. It yields the protein CASSLGRSSGRAGLFF.

This rearrangement joins TRBV4-1 to TRBJ2-1, with a weak D call TRBD2 (5 bases). V was pared by 1 base and J by 8 bases, with 15 bases between. CDR3 length: 15 amino acids. From germline, CDR1 is MGHRA and CDR2 YSYEKL. As DNA, the CDR3 is TGCGCCAGCAGCCAAGGAATCCGGATCGGGGATGAGCAGTTCTTC. Translating it yields CASSQGIRIGDEQFF.

This clone is labeled medium-sized. The DNA of the CDR3 is TGTGCCAGTAGTACTACTAGCGGAAACTACAATGAGCAGTTCTTC. This gives the protein CASSTTSGNYNEQFF. The chain recombines TRBV19 with TRBJ2-1; 8 bases align to TRBD2. The germline gives CDR1 LNHDA, CDR2 SQIVND (reference sequence). J gave up 3 bases and V 4 bases, and 5 bases lay outside the gene matches. This CDR3 is built from 15 residues.

This chain links TRBV28 with TRBJ2-1, with D possibly TRBD1 on 5 matching bases. V was trimmed by 1 base and J by 0 bases, leaving 10 bases between them. The CDR3 totals 16 residues. Germline CDR1 reads MDHEN; CDR2 reads SYDVKM. This CDR3 reads CASSLFWGASYNEQFF. The CDR3 DNA sequence: TGTGCCAGCAGTTTATTTTGGGGCGCCTCCTACAATGAGCAGTTCTTC. Full variable domain (remainder filled in from reference TRBV28 and TRBJ2-1): DVKVTQSSRYLVKRTGEKVFLECVQDMDHENMFWYRQDPGLGLRLIYFSYDVKMKEKGDIPEGYSVSREKKERFSLILESASTNQTSMYLCASSLFWGASYNEQFFGPGTRLTVL.